These 8 T cell receptor beta chains share one sample of origin, sequenced in a study of CD8+ T cells in alopecia areata. cDNA prepared by RNA extraction and subsequent reverse transcription served as the template for sequencing. Repertoires were generated with immunoSEQ multiplex PCR, while TCRdb's copy carries only in-frame clones and drops some. The data show 150,000 to 200,000 clones, roughly 65% seen once. As to treatment: oral pan-JAK inhibitor, 5-10 mg twice daily. This specimen consisted of CD4+ T cells sorted from blood, obtained at week 4, from a patient treated with tofacitinib. The receptors come from a human donor with alopecia areata.

The chain employs TRBV9 and TRBJ2-1; D is possibly TRBD2 (6 bases). V was pared by 0 bases and J by 9 bases, with 16 bases between. This CDR3 is built from 15 residues. The germline gives CDR1 SGDLS, CDR2 YYNGEE. The DNA of the CDR3 is TGTGCCAGCAGCGTAGGGACTATTGGGCGAGGTGAGCAGTTCTTC. Its protein is CASSVGTIGRGEQFF.

The rearrangement joins TRBV19 to TRBJ1-6; a possible D gene is TRBD1 (6 bases). Trimming pared 9 bases from V and 8 bases from J, leaving 17 bases between. Germline-derived CDR1 and CDR2 are LNHDA and SQIVND (reference sequence). This CDR3 has 14 amino acids. The CDR3 here is CASRRAGAYSPLHF. The CDR3 region has the DNA TGTGCCAGCCGCAGGGCAGGGGCATATTCACCCCTCCACTTT.

The genes are TRBV2 and TRBJ2-7, with D possibly being TRBD1 or TRBD2 (5 bases each). V was pared by 5 bases and J by 2 bases, with 22 bases between. This CDR3 comprises 17 residues. Per the germline V gene, CDR1 is SNHLY and CDR2 is FYNNEI. The CDR3 loop is CASSHPFTGTETYEQYF. CDR3 sequence (DNA): TGTGCCAGCAGTCATCCCTTTACCGGGACGGAGACCTACGAGCAGTACTTC.

In this sample, this clone turned up once. This chain joins TRBV4-1 and TRBJ1-2; D gene uncertain. The CDR3 has 11 amino acids. The germline gives CDR1 MGHRA, CDR2 YSYEKL. V gave up 5 bases and J gave up 8 bases, with 9 bases separating them. This chain's CDR3 is CASSGGRGYTF. The CDR3 coding sequence is TGCGCCAGCAGCGGAGGTCGCGGCTACACCTTC.

This chain connects TRBV7-9 to TRBJ1-2; 8 bases line up with TRBD1. The CDR3 is made up of 14 amino acids. In germline, CDR1 is SEHNR, CDR2 FQNEAQ (reference sequence). The ends lost 5 bases at V and 1 base at J; junction bases unmatched: 3. The CDR3 here is CASSRQGINYGYTF. The DNA of the CDR3 is TGTGCCAGCAGCCGACAGGGGATTAACTATGGCTACACCTTC. Filled out from reference TRBV7-9 and TRBJ1-2, the complete variable domain reads DTGVSQNPRHKITKRGQNVTFRCDPISEHNRLYWYRQTLGQGPEFLTYFQNEAQLEKSRLLSDRFSAERPKGSFSTLEIQRTEQGDSAMYLCASSRQGINYGYTFGSGTRLTVV.

This clone was counted a single time. The chain employs TRBV10-2 and TRBJ2-7; 10 bases agree with TRBD1. The CDR3 spans 12 residues. CDR1 and CDR2 (germline): WSHSY, SAAADI. In nucleotides, the CDR3 is TGCGCAGCCGGGACAGGGGACTACGAGCAGTACTTC. This encodes CAAGTGDYEQYF.

The chain couples TRBV6-6 to TRBJ1-3; no definite D call. Germline values: CDR1 MNHNY, CDR2 SVGAGI (reference sequence). V dropped 0 bases and J dropped 0 bases, with 0 bases sitting between them. CDR3 size: 13 residues. Here the CDR3 DNA reads TGTGCCAGCAGTTACTCCTCTGGAAACACCATATATTTT. Its translation: CASSYSSGNTIYF.

The V gene is TRBV6-5, the J gene TRBJ1-1, with a tentative D call TRBD1 (5 bases). This CDR3 is built from 11 residues. Germline V gives CDR1 MNHEY, CDR2 SVGAGI. The germline V and J ends were trimmed by 6 bases and 8 bases, with 10 bases remaining between them. As DNA, the CDR3 is TGTGCCAGCAGACGGGACGCAGAAGCTTTCTTT. It is translated as CASRRDAEAFF.